Sequencing of this T cell receptor beta chain was carried out in a study of T-cell reconstitution after alpha-beta-depleted transplantation in children. Ten or more counts support this clonotype. Its specificity is not known. Trimming shortened V by 10 bases and J by 7 bases, and 11 bases separated the two germline ends. The length of the CDR3 is 11 residues. Findings and limits, study-wide: Several hundred expanded graft clones reportedly gave rise to the alpha-beta T cells present about two months after transplant. It was newly produced T cells that mostly accounted for T-cell counts and diversity one year after transplant.

Preparation of the TCRbeta library used unique molecular identifiers. TCRdb re-analysed the PCR reads in MiXCR, keeping a single row per CDR3 protein. The table has 500,000 to 750,000 distinct CDR3 sequences, around 13% seen once. The V and J genes are TRBV12-3 or TRBV12-4 and TRBJ2-1; D is perhaps TRBD1 or TRBD2 (5 bases each). The TCR was taken from a male patient aged 10 to 17 who had a stem cell transplant for acute myeloid leukemia, so the T cells may come from the graft donor. The sequenced sample was PBMCs, mostly from graft donor cells, obtained 360 days after TCRalphabeta/CD19-depleted stem cell transplant. DNA of the CDR3: TGTGCCAACCGGGGCGCTAATGAGCAGTTCTTC. Translated: CANRGANEQFF.